Below, 20 T cell receptor beta chains from the same sample are listed, as sequenced in a study of lymphopenia after photon versus proton radiotherapy. The data were produced by immunoSEQ multiplex PCR, yet TCRdb's version contains in-frame clones alone and is incomplete. The table shows 55,000 to 85,000 clones, with around 90% occurring only once. Sequencing used peripheral blood, obtained from a patient treated with photon-based radiotherapy. The receptors derive from a woman aged 40 to 50 with cholangiocarcinoma.

The chain is built from TRBV5-6 and TRBJ1-5; D is ambiguous. The CDR3 totals 14 residues. V was clipped by 4 bases and J by 7 bases, with 15 bases between them. The V gene's germline CDR1 is SGHDT and CDR2 YYEEEE. CDR3 nucleotides: TGTGCCAGCAGCGTGACATCGTCGGAACAGCCCCAGCATTTT. Its translation is CASSVTSSEQPQHF.

The rearrangement uses TRBV6-5 and TRBJ2-1; 8 bases match TRBD2. Germline trimming cut 2 bases from V and 7 bases from J; bases unmatched to any gene: 10. CDR1 is MNHEY and CDR2 is SVGAGI in the germline V gene. CDR3 length: 16 residues. CDR3 in DNA: TGTGCCAGCAGTTACCACGGGACTAGAGAGGGAAATGAGCAGTTCTTC. Residues: CASSYHGTREGNEQFF.

The chain employs TRBV2 and TRBJ1-1; D perhaps matches TRBD1 (6 bases). Germline CDR1 reads SNHLY; CDR2 reads FYNNEI. The CDR3 totals 15 residues. V was shortened by 1 base and J by 5 bases, with 14 bases between the two germline ends. The DNA of the CDR3 is TGTGCCAGCAGTGAAGACGGGGGCGGGAGAACTGAAGCTTTCTTT. This encodes CASSEDGGGRTEAFF.

This clone was observed a single time. CDR3 in DNA: TGTGCCAGCAGCTCACGCCGGGCCCTCTCTGGAAACACCATATATTTT. Protein sequence: CASSSRRALSGNTIYF. The chain links TRBV7-9 to TRBJ1-3, with D unclear. The CDR3 runs 16 residues. Trimming pared 4 bases from V and 0 bases from J, leaving 13 bases between. The germline CDR1 and CDR2 sequences are SEHNR and FQNEAQ (reference sequence).

Comments on this clone: Within the sample, other DNA sequences also encode this same CDR3. The V gene is TRBV30, the J gene TRBJ2-5; a weak D match, TRBD1 (5 bases). This CDR3 has 14 residues. V gave up 0 bases and J gave up 5 bases, with 13 bases separating them. The germline CDR1 and CDR2 sequences are GTSNPN and SVGIG (reference sequence). The CDR3: CAWSVRRGRETQYF. CDR3 coding DNA: TGTGCCTGGAGTGTAAGAAGGGGCCGTGAGACCCAGTACTTC.

The chain joins TRBV29-1 to TRBJ2-5; D call uncertain. The CDR3 covers 8 residues. The ends were cut back, 3 bases at V and 10 bases at J, with 3 bases in the middle. Germline V CDR1 and CDR2: SQVTM, ANQGSEA. The CDR3 DNA reads TGCAGCGTTGAGGACCAGTACTTC. Translation gives CSVEDQYF.

The chain combines TRBV28 with TRBJ2-3; D is unresolved. With 6 bases removed from V and 2 bases from J, the gap between germline ends came to 15 bases. The CDR3 has 15 residues. CDR1 and CDR2 from the germline V gene are MDHEN and SYDVKM. This CDR3 reads CASSPGQYSTDTQYF. CDR3 coding DNA: TGTGCCAGCAGCCCTGGGCAGTATTCCACAGATACGCAGTATTTT.

This chain links TRBV4-2 with TRBJ1-2, with unresolved D. The CDR3 covers 13 residues. Per germline, CDR1 LGHNA and CDR2 YNFKEQ. V was trimmed by 8 bases and J by 2 bases, leaving 12 bases between them. The chain's CDR3 is CASGPGNNYGYTF. DNA for the CDR3: TGTGCCAGCGGCCCCGGAAACAACTATGGCTACACCTTC.

The chain is built from TRBV29-1 and TRBJ1-2; D is unresolved. This CDR3 spans 12 amino acids. V was shortened by 8 bases and J by 0 bases, with 10 bases between the two germline ends. Germline CDR1 and CDR2: SQVTM and ANQGSEA. The CDR3 loop is CSFPTTNYGYTF. CDR3 in DNA: TGCAGCTTTCCGACAACTAACTATGGCTACACCTTC.

The rearrangement uses TRBV5-1 and TRBJ2-1, with TRBD2 matching 8 bases. Germline CDR1 reads SGHRS; CDR2 reads YFSETQ. The CDR3 totals 16 residues. Unmatched junction bases numbered 10, after V lost 6 bases and J lost 2 bases. CDR3 in amino acids: CASKAGESGAYNEQFF. Written as DNA, the CDR3 is TGCGCCAGCAAAGCGGGAGAGTCAGGAGCCTACAATGAGCAGTTCTTC.

The rearrangement links TRBV28 to TRBJ1-5; 8 nucleotides agree with TRBD1. The CDR3 loop spans 16 amino acids. The germline V gene encodes CDR1 MDHEN and CDR2 SYDVKM. The junction had 9 bases not matched to a gene; V was cut back by 5 bases and J by 3 bases. CDR3 nucleotide sequence: TGTGCCAGCAGTGCCGGACAGGGAGGGAACAATCAGCCCCAGCATTTT. It yields the protein CASSAGQGGNNQPQHF.

The CDR3 here is CASRENQPQHF. In nucleotides, the CDR3 is TGTGCCAGCAGGGAGAATCAGCCCCAGCATTTT. This chain links TRBV6-1 with TRBJ1-5; D gene uncertain. The CDR3 totals 11 residues. The germline V gene encodes CDR1 MNHNS and CDR2 SASEGT. Trimming pared 6 bases from V and 4 bases from J, leaving 4 bases between.

The gene calls are TRBV4-1 and TRBJ2-6; D is possibly TRBD2 (5 bases). Germline CDR1 reads MGHRA; CDR2 reads YSYEKL. The CDR3 is 17 residues long. V lost 0 bases and J lost 2, with 11 bases in between. This chain's CDR3 is CASSQEIREAGANVLTF. The CDR3 DNA is TGCGCCAGCAGCCAAGAGATCCGGGAAGCTGGGGCCAACGTCCTGACTTTC.

This sequence joins TRBV6-6 and TRBJ1-1, with D perhaps matching TRBD1 (5 bases). The ends were cut back, 0 bases at V and 5 bases at J, with 13 bases in the middle. CDR1 is MNHNY, CDR2 SVGAGI, per germline (reference sequence). This CDR3 has 15 amino acids. The CDR3 spells CASSYSHLKGTEAFF. As DNA, the CDR3 is TGTGCCAGCAGTTACTCGCATTTGAAGGGGACTGAAGCTTTCTTT.

The chain has TRBV29-1 and TRBJ2-7, with D maybe TRBD2 (5 bases). This CDR3 spans 15 amino acids. With 1 base removed from V and 0 bases from J, the gap between germline ends came to 13 bases. The germline V gene encodes CDR1 SQVTM and CDR2 ANQGSEA. The CDR3 nucleotides read TGCAGCGTTGAAGGAGCAAGCGGTGGCTCCTACGAGCAGTACTTC. Protein sequence: CSVEGASGGSYEQYF.

The J gene is TRBJ2-7, the V gene TRBV9, with 9 bases matching TRBD1. The CDR3 spans 14 residues. V was clipped by 4 bases and J by 4 bases; unmatched bases: 6. Germline V gene lookup returns CDR1 SGDLS and CDR2 YYNGEE. CDR3 protein: CASSRGQGNYEQYF. CDR3 DNA sequence: TGTGCCAGCAGCCGAGGACAGGGGAATTACGAGCAGTACTTC. Looking up the rest from reference TRBV9 and TRBJ2-7 gives the full variable domain: DSGVTQTPKHLITATGQRVTLRCSPRSGDLSVYWYQQSLDQGLQFLIQYYNGEERAKGNILERFSAQQFPDLHSELNLSSLELGDSALYFCASSRGQGNYEQYFGPGTRLTVT.

The CDR3: CASIRTGVTTEQYF. CDR3 nucleotides: TGTGCCAGCATCCGGACGGGAGTTACGACCGAGCAGTACTTC. V and J are TRBV28 and TRBJ2-7; a weak D match, TRBD2 (6 bases). The V end lost 7 bases, the J end lost 6 bases, and 19 bases lay between the germline ends. Germline assignment: CDR1 MDHEN and CDR2 SYDVKM. CDR3 length equals 14 residues.

The chain combines TRBV5-1 with TRBJ2-1; 13 bases match TRBD2. The CDR3 totals 16 residues. Germline values: CDR1 SGHRS, CDR2 YFSETQ. The V gene end was trimmed by 4 bases and the J gene end by 6 bases; junction bases not matched to a gene: 7. CDR3 bases: TGCGCCAGCAGCCCTGGACTAGCGGGAGTGGTCAATGAGCAGTTCTTC. This translates into CASSPGLAGVVNEQFF.

The V gene is TRBV5-6, the J gene TRBJ1-4; D might be TRBD1 (6 bases). V lost 0 bases and J 8 bases, leaving 17 bases between the germline ends. Germline assignment: CDR1 SGHDT and CDR2 YYEEEE. This CDR3 region has 16 residues. CDR3 sequence (DNA): TGTGCCAGCAGCTTGGGGTCCGCCAGGGGAGCAGAAAAACTGTTTTTT. Amino acids: CASSLGSARGAEKLFF.

The chain uses TRBV19 and TRBJ2-7; possibly TRBD2 for D (6 bases). Germline CDR1 reads LNHDA; CDR2 reads SQIVND (reference sequence). V dropped 2 bases and J dropped 2 bases, with 10 bases sitting between them. The CDR3 has 14 residues. CDR3: CASSIRAGTYEQYF. The CDR3 DNA is TGTGCCAGTAGTATAAGGGCGGGGACCTACGAGCAGTACTTC.